The 19 T cell receptor beta chains in this list originate from one sample, sequenced in a study of blood T cell repertoires in COVID-19 (TCRdb year 2020). Preparation of the library involved the immunoSEQ multiplex PCR assay. Sourced from immuneACCESS, this table was stored by TCRdb with only in-frame sequences that have V and J called. A share of the clones is absent; for the studies checked, an unresolved V gene accounts for under half, and the remainder has no known explanation. This sample comprises over 20,000 clones, about 89% of them detected only once. The top ten hold about 8.8% of the sample. Sample: peripheral blood. These receptor sequences come from a man aged 65-85 years with acute or convalescent COVID-19.

This clone was picked up one time. The genes are TRBV3-1 (or the pseudogene TRBV3-2) and TRBJ2-1, with TRBD1 matching 7 bases. The CDR3 is made up of 13 amino acids. Germline V gives CDR1 LGHDT, CDR2 YNNKEL (reference sequence). After removal of 4 bases from V and 6 bases from J, the junction contained 3 bases not matched to a gene. The CDR3 coding sequence is TGTGCCAGCAGCCGAGGGACAGTCAATGAGCAGTTCTTC. This translates into CASSRGTVNEQFF.

This rearrangement joins TRBV2 to TRBJ2-2, with 7 bases that match TRBD2. The CDR3 contains 15 residues. J lost 0 bases, V lost 10 bases, and 8 bases had no gene match. Germline-derived CDR1 and CDR2 are SNHLY and FYNNEI. The CDR3 spells CANLARGANTGELFF. CDR3 coding DNA: TGTGCCAACCTCGCTCGGGGGGCGAACACCGGGGAGCTGTTTTTT. The entire variable domain, with the rest obtained from reference TRBV2 and TRBJ2-2, is as follows: EPEVTQTPSHQVTQMGQEVILRCVPISNHLYFYWYRQILGQKVEFLVSFYNNEISEKSEIFDDQFSVERPDGSNFTLKIRSTKLEDSAMYFCANLARGANTGELFFGEGSRLTVL.

With regard to this clone: Germline is not matched at one junction end, which may reflect a read error. The V call is TRBV4-1, the J call TRBJ2-7; no definite D call. The germline V gene has CDR1 MGHRA and CDR2 YSYEKL. This CDR3 has 15 residues. The CDR3 DNA reads as TGCGCCAGCAGACAAGTACCCCTGGAGCTCTACGAGCAGTACTTC. Translated, it gives CASRQVPLELYEQYF.

The chain recombines TRBV3-1 (or the pseudogene TRBV3-2) with TRBJ1-1; TRBD1 might be the D (6 bases). The CDR3 spans 14 residues. V lost 4 bases, J lost 0 bases, and 9 bases lay in between. The germline V gene encodes CDR1 LGHDT and CDR2 YNNKEL (reference sequence). DNA for the CDR3: TGTGCCAGCAGCCGAAGACAGGTGAACACTGAAGCTTTCTTT. It translates to CASSRRQVNTEAFF.

The chain links TRBV9 to TRBJ1-2; D is unclear. This CDR3 has 14 residues. V was clipped by 4 bases and J by 2 bases, with 12 bases between them. The germline gives CDR1 SGDLS, CDR2 YYNGEE. CDR3 residues: CASSPSGGNYGYTF. CDR3 coding DNA: TGTGCCAGCAGCCCCAGTGGAGGGAACTATGGCTACACCTTC.

The chain joins TRBV5-6 to TRBJ1-3; D is possibly TRBD1 (6 bases). The CDR3 has 16 amino acids. Trimming pared 4 bases from V and 1 base from J, leaving 15 bases between. From germline, CDR1 is SGHDT and CDR2 YYEEEE. Here the CDR3 reads CASSPLTGLSGNTIYF. In DNA, the CDR3 is TGTGCCAGCAGCCCCCTGACAGGCCTATCTGGAAACACCATATATTTT.

The chain uses TRBV2 and TRBJ1-6; TRBD1 agrees at 10 bases. After removal of 7 bases from V and 7 bases from J, the junction contained 7 bases not matched to a gene. The germline V gene has CDR1 SNHLY and CDR2 FYNNEI. CDR3 length: 15 amino acids. Here the CDR3 DNA reads TGTGCCAGCATGAAAGAGGGACAGGGGAATTCACCCCTCCACTTT. It codes for CASMKEGQGNSPLHF. Based on the CDR3 plus reference TRBV2 and TRBJ1-6, the full variable domain is EPEVTQTPSHQVTQMGQEVILRCVPISNHLYFYWYRQILGQKVEFLVSFYNNEISEKSEIFDDQFSVERPDGSNFTLKIRSTKLEDSAMYFCASMKEGQGNSPLHFGNGTRLTVT.

The genes are TRBV6-5 and TRBJ2-3, with unresolved D. V lost 8 bases to trimming and J lost 4 bases, with 10 bases between them. CDR3 length: 12 residues. Germline V CDR1 and CDR2: MNHEY, SVGAGI. The CDR3 loop reads CASSVESDTQYF. The CDR3 bases are TGTGCCAGCTCTGTCGAGTCAGATACGCAGTATTTT.

This chain joins TRBV28 and TRBJ2-2; no clear D gene. V was pared by 2 bases and J by 5 bases, with 12 bases between. The germline V gene encodes CDR1 MDHEN and CDR2 SYDVKM. CDR3 length equals 15 residues. This chain's CDR3 is CASSLPGSPTGELFF. In DNA form, the CDR3 reads TGTGCCAGCAGTTTACCGGGTAGTCCAACCGGGGAGCTGTTTTTT.

The rearrangement joins TRBV7-9 to TRBJ1-3, with TRBD1 as a possible D gene (5 bases). Germline V gene data show CDR1 as SEHNR and CDR2 as FQNEAQ (reference sequence). The V end was cut by 3 bases, the J end by 2 bases, with 11 bases between. The CDR3 is 15 residues long. Written as DNA, the CDR3 is TGTGCCAGCAGCTTTCCCAGGGCGGCTGGAAACACCATATATTTT. Translated, it gives CASSFPRAAGNTIYF.

This chain joins TRBV9 and TRBJ1-3, with a tentative D call TRBD1 (6 bases). This CDR3 spans 15 amino acids. The germline V gene has CDR1 SGDLS and CDR2 YYNGEE. With 5 bases removed from V and 1 base from J, the gap between germline ends came to 13 bases. The CDR3 nucleotides read TGTGCCAGCAGACCTCCGGGACAATCTGGAAACACCATATATTTT. Its protein product is CASRPPGQSGNTIYF.

This rearrangement joins TRBV7-9 to TRBJ1-4, with D unclear. Germline CDR1 is SEHNR and CDR2 is FQNEAQ (reference sequence). The CDR3 spans 15 residues. Trimming removed 5 bases at V and 0 bases at J, with 10 bases between. CDR3 in DNA: TGTGCCAGCAGCCCCTTGGCTGCAACTAATGAAAAACTGTTTTTT. Its protein is CASSPLAATNEKLFF.

The J gene is TRBJ2-5, the V gene TRBV18, with TRBD1 matching over 8 bases. The CDR3 has 14 amino acids. V trimming: 2 bases; J trimming: 5 bases; junction bases outside the gene matches: 4. From germline, CDR1 is KGHSH and CDR2 LQKENI. In DNA form, the CDR3 reads TGTGCCAGCTCACCAGGGACAGGCAGGGAGACCCAGTACTTC. It yields the protein CASSPGTGRETQYF.

The chain recombines TRBV29-1 with TRBJ1-4; the D is unclear. CDR3 length: 13 residues. Trimming left V 3 bases short and J 5 bases short, with 10 bases between. Germline CDR1 is SQVTM and CDR2 is ANQGSEA. CDR3 sequence reads: CSVDSGNNEKLFF. CDR3 bases: TGCAGCGTTGATTCGGGAAACAATGAAAAACTGTTTTTT.

V and J are TRBV7-8 and TRBJ1-1; 8 bases line up with TRBD1. The CDR3 runs 13 residues. CDR1 is SGHVS and CDR2 is FQNEAQ in the germline V gene. After removal of 5 bases from V and 5 bases from J, the junction contained 4 bases not matched to a gene. The CDR3 here is CASSRDRQTEAFF. Here the CDR3 DNA reads TGTGCCAGCAGCCGGGACAGGCAGACTGAAGCTTTCTTT. The entire variable domain, with the rest obtained from reference TRBV7-8 and TRBJ1-1, is as follows: GAGVSQSPRYKVAKRGQDVALRCDPISGHVSLFWYQQALGQGPEFLTYFQNEAQLDKSGLPSDRFFAERPEGSVSTLKIQRTQQEDSAVYLCASSRDRQTEAFFGQGTRLTVV.

This clone was observed a handful of times. The CDR3 region is CASSLGPSGGSYEQYF. DNA of the CDR3: TGTGCCAGCAGCTTAGGGCCTAGCGGGGGCTCCTACGAGCAGTACTTC. This rearrangement joins TRBV11-2 to TRBJ2-7; 10 bases line up with TRBD2. Germline V gene sequence: CDR1 SGHAT, CDR2 FQNNGV. V was clipped by 1 base and J by 0 bases; unmatched bases: 3. This CDR3 region has 16 residues.

The chain uses TRBV28 and TRBJ1-2, with unresolved D. V was pared by 6 bases and J by 7 bases, with 18 bases between. From germline, CDR1 is MDHEN and CDR2 SYDVKM. The CDR3 length is 14 residues. The CDR3 coding sequence is TGTGCCAGCAGAGAGAATAAACGGCGGCTTGGCTACACCTTC. This gives the protein CASRENKRRLGYTF.

The V gene is TRBV4-1, the J gene TRBJ2-1; 7 nucleotides line up with TRBD2. The CDR3 extends over 17 amino acids. V was clipped by 0 bases and J by 7 bases; unmatched bases: 12. The germline gives CDR1 MGHRA, CDR2 YSYEKL. This CDR3 is CASSQDRPGGILNEQFF. CDR3 DNA sequence: TGCGCCAGCAGCCAAGATCGCCCGGGAGGCATCCTTAATGAGCAGTTCTTC.

The rearrangement uses TRBV28 and TRBJ2-7, with 10 positions matching TRBD2. V dropped 5 bases and J dropped 6; count of bases not matched to a gene: 7. This CDR3 has 14 amino acids. The germline V gene encodes CDR1 MDHEN and CDR2 SYDVKM. CDR3 protein: CASSGTSVAFEQYF. The CDR3 coding sequence is TGTGCCAGCAGTGGGACTAGCGTGGCTTTCGAGCAGTACTTC.